The 17 T cell receptor beta chains listed next were all sequenced from one sample in a study of T cell responses to AZD1222 COVID-19 vaccine. The protocol was immunoSEQ multiplex PCR, while the TCRdb copy is restricted to in-frame clones and leaves out a portion. Of about 120,000 clones listed, 90% are singletons. This sample comprised peripheral blood, obtained on day 0 of MenACWY control vaccination. Receptor source: an adult in good health.

The V and J genes are TRBV7-9 and TRBJ1-4; D call uncertain. V was shortened by 5 bases and J by 8 bases, with 18 bases between the two germline ends. Germline V gene data show CDR1 as SEHNR and CDR2 as FQNEAQ (reference sequence). This CDR3 has 15 amino acids. CDR3 DNA sequence: TGTGCCAGCAGCGAACCTGCCGGGGTCGGGGAAAAACTGTTTTTT. Encoded protein: CASSEPAGVGEKLFF.

This chain joins TRBV7-6 and TRBJ2-1; 10 bases fit TRBD2. Germline CDR1 and CDR2: SGHVS and FNYEAQ. The CDR3 is 14 residues long. V gave up 5 bases and J gave up 7 bases; unmatched junction bases: 5. The CDR3 DNA is TGTGCCAGCAGCCCTTCGGGACTAGCGAATGAGCAGTTCTTC. This codes for CASSPSGLANEQFF.

This CDR3 reads CASSTGTGPNNEQFF. CDR3 coding DNA: TGTGCCAGCAGCACCGGGACAGGACCTAACAATGAGCAGTTCTTC. The V and J genes are TRBV7-7 and TRBJ2-1, with 8 bases aligning to TRBD1. J lost 5 bases, V lost 5 bases, and 8 bases had no gene match. Per the germline V gene, CDR1 is SSHAT and CDR2 is FNYEAQ (reference sequence). The CDR3 sequence is 15 residues long.

This clone was observed once. This rearrangement joins TRBV29-1 to TRBJ2-2, with 8 bases fitting TRBD1. Germline V lookup: CDR1 SQVTM, CDR2 ANQGSEA. The CDR3 length is 15 residues. V lost 4 bases, J lost 0 bases, and 4 bases stayed unmatched. The CDR3 bases are TGCAGCGTTGGAGACAGGGGAGCGAACACCGGGGAGCTGTTTTTT. The encoded protein is CSVGDRGANTGELFF.

The J gene is TRBJ1-2, the V gene TRBV5-5; TRBD1 might be the D (6 bases). The CDR3 sequence is 14 residues long. Germline CDR1 and CDR2: SGHKS and YYEKEE (reference sequence). Trimming left V 4 bases short and J 2 bases short, with 12 bases between. As DNA, the CDR3 is TGTGCCAGCAGCGCCTCGGGGGCAAACTATGGCTACACCTTC. This encodes CASSASGANYGYTF. Full variable domain (missing parts from reference TRBV5-5 and TRBJ1-2): DAGVTQSPTHLIKTRGQQVTLRCSPISGHKSVSWYQQVLGQGPQFIFQYYEKEERGRGNFPDRFSARQFPNYSSELNVNALLLGDSALYLCASSASGANYGYTFGSGTRLTVV.

The chain couples TRBV7-9 to TRBJ1-3; D not certain. V was shortened by 2 bases and J by 4 bases, with 9 bases between the two germline ends. Looked up from germline, CDR1 is SEHNR and CDR2 is FQNEAQ (reference sequence). The CDR3 spans 14 residues. CDR3 coding DNA: TGTGCCAGCAGCTTACCCTCAATCGGAAACACCATATATTTT. This encodes CASSLPSIGNTIYF. Filled out from reference TRBV7-9 and TRBJ1-3, the complete variable domain reads DTGVSQNPRHKITKRGQNVTFRCDPISEHNRLYWYRQTLGQGPEFLTYFQNEAQLEKSRLLSDRFSAERPKGSFSTLEIQRTEQGDSAMYLCASSLPSIGNTIYFGEGSWLTVV.

This chain connects TRBV4-1 to TRBJ1-4, with a possible D match to TRBD1 (5 bases). The ends were cut back, 5 bases at V and 2 bases at J, with 12 bases in the middle. Germline CDR1 reads MGHRA; CDR2 reads YSYEKL. CDR3 length: 15 residues. This CDR3 reads CASSYPGTTNEKLFF. CDR3 nucleotides: TGCGCCAGCAGCTACCCAGGGACGACTAATGAAAAACTGTTTTTT.

V usage is TRBV5-8 and J usage is TRBJ1-3, with D unresolved. V gave up 4 bases and J gave up 3 bases, with 14 bases separating them. Germline V gene sequence: CDR1 SGHTS, CDR2 YDEGEE. The CDR3 runs to 15 residues. This CDR3 is CASSPSGTRGNTIYF. The CDR3 bases are TGTGCCAGCAGCCCGTCGGGAACCCGTGGAAACACCATATATTTT.

V gene TRBV7-2 combines with J gene TRBJ1-3; possible D gene TRBD1, 5 bases. From germline, CDR1 is SGHTA and CDR2 FQGNSA. The V end was cut by 1 base, the J end by 0 bases, with 10 bases between. There are 16 residues in the CDR3. CDR3 sequence (DNA): TGTGCCAGCAGCTTAGAACAGGTAGTCTCTGGAAACACCATATATTTT. It translates to CASSLEQVVSGNTIYF.

The chain combines TRBV2 with TRBJ2-3; TRBD1 might be the D (8 bases). V was clipped by 6 bases and J by 1 base, with 14 bases between them. Germline lookup yields CDR1 SNHLY and CDR2 FYNNEI. The CDR3 has 15 amino acids. CDR3 sequence: CASSLQGGGTDTQYF. The CDR3 coding sequence is TGTGCCAGCAGCTTACAGGGGGGGGGCACAGATACGCAGTATTTT.

The V and J genes are TRBV13 and TRBJ2-1; 9 bases map to TRBD2. The CDR3 sequence is 17 residues long. With V trimmed by 5 bases and J by 3 bases, 11 bases remained unmatched. Germline-derived CDR1 and CDR2 are PRHDT and FYEKMQ (reference sequence). Here the CDR3 reads CASSTLKSGGLYNEQFF. In nucleotides, the CDR3 is TGTGCCAGCAGCACACTCAAAAGCGGGGGGCTCTACAATGAGCAGTTCTTC.

This chain joins TRBV6-4 and TRBJ2-2; TRBD2 matches 9 bases. The V segment lost 4 bases and the J segment 3 bases; nucleotides outside the gene matches: 12. Germline values: CDR1 MRHNA, CDR2 SNTAGT. This CDR3 spans 18 amino acids. CDR3 region: CASSGSPYPSGDTGELFF. CDR3 nucleotides: TGTGCCAGCAGTGGATCGCCATATCCTAGCGGGGACACCGGGGAGCTGTTTTTT.

This chain links TRBV19 with TRBJ1-5; no clear D. The length of the CDR3 is 13 residues. CDR1 is LNHDA and CDR2 is SQIVND in the germline V gene (reference sequence). Trimming removed 3 bases at V and 4 bases at J, with 7 bases between. The DNA of the CDR3 is TGTGCCAGTAGTATGGGCAAAAATCAGCCCCAGCATTTT. It codes for CASSMGKNQPQHF.

The rearrangement uses TRBV6-5 and TRBJ2-2; TRBD1 matches 9 bases. Trimming cost V 6 bases and J 4 bases; bases outside gene matches: 6. CDR1 is MNHEY, CDR2 SVGAGI, per germline. This CDR3 contains 15 residues. The CDR3 sequence: CASRDRDRVTGELFF. CDR3 DNA: TGTGCCAGCAGGGACCGGGACAGGGTCACCGGGGAGCTGTTTTTT.

CDR3 region: CASRTDRGRSSVRVGELFF. The CDR3 DNA reads as TGTGCCAGTAGAACCGACAGGGGGAGGAGTAGCGTCCGGGTCGGGGAGCTGTTTTTT. The chain joins TRBV19 to TRBJ2-2; 9 nucleotides align to TRBD1. This CDR3 spans 19 amino acids. Per germline, CDR1 LNHDA and CDR2 SQIVND (reference sequence). The J segment lost 7 bases and the V segment lost 6 bases, leaving 21 bases of the junction unmatched.

This chain links TRBV6-7 with TRBJ2-1; D possibly matches TRBD1 or TRBD2 (5 bases each). TRBV6-7 is placed among ORFs of uncertain function. The CDR3 totals 15 residues. V was cut by 1 base and J by 3 bases, with 10 bases left in between. The CDR3 spells CASSYFGTNYNEQFF. In DNA form, the CDR3 reads TGTGCCAGCAGTTACTTTGGGACCAACTACAATGAGCAGTTCTTC.

The chain uses TRBV5-1 and TRBJ2-5; a possible D gene is TRBD1 (5 bases). Germline V gene sequence: CDR1 SGHRS, CDR2 YFSETQ. Trimming took 9 bases from V and 2 from J, leaving 20 bases between them. The CDR3 is 15 amino acids. The chain's CDR3 is CATRIGRQPQETQYF. CDR3 in DNA: TGCGCCACCAGGATCGGTAGACAGCCTCAAGAGACCCAGTACTTC.